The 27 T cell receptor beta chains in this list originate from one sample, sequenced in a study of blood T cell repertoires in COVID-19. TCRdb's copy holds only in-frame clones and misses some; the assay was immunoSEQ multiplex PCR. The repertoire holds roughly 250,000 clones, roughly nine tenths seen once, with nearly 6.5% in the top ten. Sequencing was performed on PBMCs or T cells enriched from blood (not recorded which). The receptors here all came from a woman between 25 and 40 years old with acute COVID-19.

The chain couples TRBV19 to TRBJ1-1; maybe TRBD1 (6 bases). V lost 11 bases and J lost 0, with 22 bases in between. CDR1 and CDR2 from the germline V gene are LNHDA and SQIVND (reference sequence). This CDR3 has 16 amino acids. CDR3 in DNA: TGTGCCCGCGGTAGGGGGGCGGGGGTCATGAACACTGAAGCTTTCTTT. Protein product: CARGRGAGVMNTEAFF.

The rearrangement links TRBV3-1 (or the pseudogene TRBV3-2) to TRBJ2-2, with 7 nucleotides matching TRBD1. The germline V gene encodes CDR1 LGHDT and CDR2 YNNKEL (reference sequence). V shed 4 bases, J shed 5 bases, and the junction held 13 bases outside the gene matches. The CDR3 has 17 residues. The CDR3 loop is CASSLDLGQTWTGELFF. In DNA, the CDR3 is TGTGCCAGCAGCCTAGATCTGGGACAGACGTGGACCGGGGAGCTGTTTTTT.

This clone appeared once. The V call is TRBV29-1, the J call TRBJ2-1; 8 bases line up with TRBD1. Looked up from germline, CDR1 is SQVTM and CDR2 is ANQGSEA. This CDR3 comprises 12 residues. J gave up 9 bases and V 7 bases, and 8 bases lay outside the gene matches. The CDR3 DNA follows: TGCAGCGGGGAACAGGGGGTGAGTGAGCAGTTCTTC. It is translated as CSGEQGVSEQFF.

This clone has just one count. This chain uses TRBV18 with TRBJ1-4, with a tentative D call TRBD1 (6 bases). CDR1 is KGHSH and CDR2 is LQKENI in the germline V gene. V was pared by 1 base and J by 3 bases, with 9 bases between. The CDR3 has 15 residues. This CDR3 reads CASSPRTGPNEKLFF. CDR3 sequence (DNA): TGTGCCAGCTCACCACGAACAGGGCCTAATGAAAAACTGTTTTTT.

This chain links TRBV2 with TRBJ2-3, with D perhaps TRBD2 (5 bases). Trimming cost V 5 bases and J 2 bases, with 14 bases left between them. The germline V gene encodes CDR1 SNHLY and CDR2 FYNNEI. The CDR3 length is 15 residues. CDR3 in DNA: TGTGCCAGCAGTTTGCCAGAGGGTCACACAGATACGCAGTATTTT. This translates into CASSLPEGHTDTQYF.

Here the CDR3 reads CASSLIDLAGLNQPQHF. CDR3 nucleotide sequence: TGTGCCAGCAGTTTAATCGATCTAGCAGGTCTCAATCAGCCCCAGCATTTT. This rearrangement joins TRBV28 to TRBJ1-5; D is unclear. V lost 2 bases to trimming and J lost 3 bases, with 17 bases between them. CDR1 is MDHEN and CDR2 is SYDVKM in the germline V gene. This CDR3 has 17 residues.

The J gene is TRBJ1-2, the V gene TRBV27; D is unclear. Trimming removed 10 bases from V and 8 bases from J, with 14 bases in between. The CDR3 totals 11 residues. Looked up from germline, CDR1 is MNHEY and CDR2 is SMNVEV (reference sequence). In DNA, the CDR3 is TGTGCCACCAAATACCAAGCAGGCTACACCTTC. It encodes CATKYQAGYTF.

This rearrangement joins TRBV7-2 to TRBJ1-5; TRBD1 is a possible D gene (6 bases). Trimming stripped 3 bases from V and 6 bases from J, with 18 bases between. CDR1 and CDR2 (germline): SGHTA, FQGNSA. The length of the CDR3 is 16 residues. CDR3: CASSFWSGGAGQPQHF. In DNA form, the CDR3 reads TGTGCCAGCAGCTTTTGGTCGGGGGGGGCTGGTCAGCCCCAGCATTTT.

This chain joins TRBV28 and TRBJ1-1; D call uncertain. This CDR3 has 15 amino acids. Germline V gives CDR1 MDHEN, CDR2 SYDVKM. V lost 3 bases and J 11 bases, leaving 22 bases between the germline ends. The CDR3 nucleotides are TGTGCCAGCAGTTTCGCGTTGGCCCGAACTTCGGAGGCTTTCTTT. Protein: CASSFALARTSEAFF.

The CDR3, as DNA: TGCAGCGTCGCACCCACCTCGGACAGGCGGGGAATCAATGAGCAGTTCTTC. Translated: CSVAPTSDRRGINEQFF. The chain links TRBV29-1 to TRBJ2-1, with a possible D match to TRBD1 (7 bases). The CDR3 spans 17 residues. The germline V gene has CDR1 SQVTM and CDR2 ANQGSEA. V was shortened by 6 bases and J by 6 bases, with 27 bases between the two germline ends.

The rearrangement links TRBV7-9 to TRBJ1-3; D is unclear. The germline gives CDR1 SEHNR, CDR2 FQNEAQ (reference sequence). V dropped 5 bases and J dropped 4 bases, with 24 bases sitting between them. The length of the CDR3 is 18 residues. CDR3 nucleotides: TGTGCCAGCAGCCCTACGGACTTAGGGAGGAGTAGGGGAAACACCATATATTTT. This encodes CASSPTDLGRSRGNTIYF.

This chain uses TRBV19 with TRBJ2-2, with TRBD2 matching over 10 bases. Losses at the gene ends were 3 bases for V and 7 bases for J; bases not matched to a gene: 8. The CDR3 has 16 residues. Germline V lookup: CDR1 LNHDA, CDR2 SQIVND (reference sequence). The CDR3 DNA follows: TGTGCCAGTAGTATTATCAGCGGGGGGGCCGGCGGGGAGCTGTTTTTT. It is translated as CASSIISGGAGGELFF.

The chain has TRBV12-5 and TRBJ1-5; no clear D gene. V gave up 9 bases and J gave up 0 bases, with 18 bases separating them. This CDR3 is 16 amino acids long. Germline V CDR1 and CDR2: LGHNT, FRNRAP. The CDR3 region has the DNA TGTGCTAGCGCGCGCGAGGTCGTCAATAGCAATCAGCCCCAGCATTTT. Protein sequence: CASAREVVNSNQPQHF.

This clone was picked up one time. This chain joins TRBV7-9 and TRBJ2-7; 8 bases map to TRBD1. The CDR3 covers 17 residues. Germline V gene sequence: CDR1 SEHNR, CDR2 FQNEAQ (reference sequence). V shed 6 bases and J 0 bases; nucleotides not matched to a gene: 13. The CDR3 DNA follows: TGTGCCAGCAGTTCTCACAATAACAGGGGGAGCTCCTACGAGCAGTACTTC. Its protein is CASSSHNNRGSSYEQYF.

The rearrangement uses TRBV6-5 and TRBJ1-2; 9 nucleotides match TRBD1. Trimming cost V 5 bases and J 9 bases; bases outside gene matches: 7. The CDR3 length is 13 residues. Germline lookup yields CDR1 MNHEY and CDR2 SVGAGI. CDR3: CASSRRQGVSYTF. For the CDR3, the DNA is TGTGCCAGCAGTCGAAGACAGGGGGTAAGCTACACCTTC.

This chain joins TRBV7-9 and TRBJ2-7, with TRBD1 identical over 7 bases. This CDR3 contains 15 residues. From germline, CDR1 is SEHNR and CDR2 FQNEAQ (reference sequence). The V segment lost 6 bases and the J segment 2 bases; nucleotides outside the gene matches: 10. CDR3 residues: CASRLTGTETYEQYF. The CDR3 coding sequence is TGTGCCAGCAGGTTAACCGGGACAGAGACCTACGAGCAGTACTTC. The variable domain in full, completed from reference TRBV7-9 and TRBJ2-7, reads DTGVSQNPRHKITKRGQNVTFRCDPISEHNRLYWYRQTLGQGPEFLTYFQNEAQLEKSRLLSDRFSAERPKGSFSTLEIQRTEQGDSAMYLCASRLTGTETYEQYFGPGTRLTVT.

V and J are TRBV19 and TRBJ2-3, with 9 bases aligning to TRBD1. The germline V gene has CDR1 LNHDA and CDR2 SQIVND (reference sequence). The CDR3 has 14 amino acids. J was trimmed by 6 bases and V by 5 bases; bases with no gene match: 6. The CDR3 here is CASSGGQGADTQYF. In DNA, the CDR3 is TGTGCCAGTAGTGGGGGACAGGGCGCCGATACGCAGTATTTT. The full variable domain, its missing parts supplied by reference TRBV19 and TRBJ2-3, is DGGITQSPKYLFRKEGQNVTLSCEQNLNHDAMYWYRQDPGQGLRLIYYSQIVNDFQKGDIAEGYSVSREKKESFPLTVTSAQKNPTAFYLCASSGGQGADTQYFGPGTRLTVL.

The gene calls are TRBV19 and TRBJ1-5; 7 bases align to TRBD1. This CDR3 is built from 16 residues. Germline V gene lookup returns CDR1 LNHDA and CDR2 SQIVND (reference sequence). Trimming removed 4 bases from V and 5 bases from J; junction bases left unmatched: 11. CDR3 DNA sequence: TGTGCCAGTAGTAATCTCCTTGACAGGGTTTATCAGCCCCAGCATTTT. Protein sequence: CASSNLLDRVYQPQHF.

CDR3 DNA sequence: TGCGCCAGCAGCCCTACCGGGACAGAAGACAATGAGCAGTTCTTC. Protein product: CASSPTGTEDNEQFF. The chain has TRBV5-1 and TRBJ2-1, with 7 bases identical to TRBD1. The CDR3 covers 15 residues. CDR1 is SGHRS and CDR2 is YFSETQ in the germline V gene. After removal of 4 bases from V and 5 bases from J, the junction contained 9 bases not matched to a gene.

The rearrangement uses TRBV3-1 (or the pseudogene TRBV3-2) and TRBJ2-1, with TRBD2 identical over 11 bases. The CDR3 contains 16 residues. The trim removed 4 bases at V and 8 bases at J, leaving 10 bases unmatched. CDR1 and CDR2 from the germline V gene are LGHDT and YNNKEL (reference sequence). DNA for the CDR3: TGTGCCAGCAGCCCACTCACTAGCGGGAGTAGAGATGAGCAGTTCTTC. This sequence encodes CASSPLTSGSRDEQFF.

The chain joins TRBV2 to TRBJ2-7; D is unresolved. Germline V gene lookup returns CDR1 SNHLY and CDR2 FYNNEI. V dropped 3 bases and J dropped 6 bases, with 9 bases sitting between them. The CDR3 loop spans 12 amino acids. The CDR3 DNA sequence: TGTGCCAGCAGTGACCGCGGTCCCGAGCAGTACTTC. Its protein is CASSDRGPEQYF.

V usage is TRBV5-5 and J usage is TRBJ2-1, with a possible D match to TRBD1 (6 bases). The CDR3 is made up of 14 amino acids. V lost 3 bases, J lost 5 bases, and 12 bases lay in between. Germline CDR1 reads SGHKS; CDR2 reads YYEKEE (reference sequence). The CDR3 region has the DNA TGTGCCAGCAGCTACGGACAGAAAAACAATGAGCAGTTCTTC. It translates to CASSYGQKNNEQFF.

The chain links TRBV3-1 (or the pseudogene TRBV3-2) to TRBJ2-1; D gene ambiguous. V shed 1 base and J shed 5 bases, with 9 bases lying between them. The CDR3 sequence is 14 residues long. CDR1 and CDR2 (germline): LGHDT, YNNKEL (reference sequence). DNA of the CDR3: TGTGCCAGCAGCCAAGGTAACAGAAACAATGAGCAGTTCTTC. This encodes CASSQGNRNNEQFF.

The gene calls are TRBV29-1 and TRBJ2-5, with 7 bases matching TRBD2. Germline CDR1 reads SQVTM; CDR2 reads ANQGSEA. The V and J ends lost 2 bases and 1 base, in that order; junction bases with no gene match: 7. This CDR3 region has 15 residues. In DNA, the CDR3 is TGCAGCGTTGAAACTCCTCTAGCGGTCCAAGAGACCCAGTACTTC. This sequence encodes CSVETPLAVQETQYF.

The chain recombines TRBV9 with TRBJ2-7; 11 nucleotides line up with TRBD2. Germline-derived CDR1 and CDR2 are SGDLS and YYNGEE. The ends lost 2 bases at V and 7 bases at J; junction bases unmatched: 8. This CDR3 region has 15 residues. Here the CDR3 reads CASSVLAGGPGEQYF. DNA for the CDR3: TGTGCCAGCAGCGTTTTAGCGGGGGGGCCCGGTGAGCAGTACTTC.

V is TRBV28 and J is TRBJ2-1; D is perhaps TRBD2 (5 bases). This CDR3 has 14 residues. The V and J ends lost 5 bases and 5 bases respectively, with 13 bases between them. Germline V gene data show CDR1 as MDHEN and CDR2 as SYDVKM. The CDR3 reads CASSIRERDNEQFF. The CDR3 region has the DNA TGTGCCAGCAGTATACGGGAACGCGACAATGAGCAGTTCTTC.

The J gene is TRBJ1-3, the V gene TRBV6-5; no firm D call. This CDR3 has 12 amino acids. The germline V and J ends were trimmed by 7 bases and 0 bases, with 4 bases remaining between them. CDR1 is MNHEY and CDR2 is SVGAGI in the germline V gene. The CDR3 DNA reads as TGTGCCAGCACAGGCTCTGGAAACACCATATATTTT. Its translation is CASTGSGNTIYF.